This T cell receptor beta chain is from a study of radiotherapy plus CTLA-4 blockade in lung cancer. Study background: For around 18% of patients, objective responses occurred, and approximately 31% had disease control.

Whole-study results and caveats: In blood, TCR clones derived from the tumor expanded after radiotherapy plus ipilimumab. Early shifts in blood T cell clones, with interferon-beta, reportedly predicted response best.

CTLA-4 blockade using ipilimumab, together with focal radiation, was received by patients with chemo-refractory metastatic non-small-cell lung cancer. Comment on this clone: Its target is not known.

The CDR3 is 14 residues long. V was pared by 6 bases and J by 5 bases, with 7 bases of the junction left unmatched. Germline lookup yields CDR1 MNHEY and CDR2 SMNVEV (reference sequence). TCRdb's table, derived via immunoSEQ multiplex PCR, lists solely in-frame clones and lacks some. Of about 31,000 clones listed, about 78% are singletons. The V and J genes are TRBV27 and TRBJ2-5; TRBD1 matches at 9 bases. The sample consisted of peripheral blood, taken from a patient treated with radiotherapy plus ipilimumab. This sequence originates from a human donor with non-small cell lung cancer who had stable disease on radiotherapy plus ipilimumab. CDR3 bases: TGTGCCAGCAGCGGGACAGGGATGGGGGAGACCCAGTACTTC. Its translation is CASSGTGMGETQYF.